This TCR beta chain was captured in a study of Ad26.COV2.S vaccination and SARS-CoV-2 variants. Overall study: A participant enrolled in the COV1001 Ad26.COV2.S trial arm provided the sample.

Trimming removed 1 base at V and 0 bases at J, with 7 bases between. The CDR3 covers 15 residues. Germline V CDR1 and CDR2: SGHRS, YFSETQ. Study-wide results and limits: A substantial breadth of spike-specific CD8+ and CD4+ T cell responses after vaccination has been reported. Vaccine recipients and placebo recipients showed similar non-spike TCR breadth.

Details on this clone: The target antigen is unknown.

Documented treatment: over 15 received Ad26.COV2.S at low or high dose, single or two shots; roughly 5 received placebo; per-sample allocation not given. Following the first vaccine or placebo injection, samples were taken on day 63. Produced via immunoSEQ multiplex PCR; TCRdb's table is partial and in-frame only. This sample yields roughly 700,000 clones, of which roughly 90% are seen a single time; roughly 1.5% belongs to the top ten. Sequences were derived from peripheral blood, sampled in a trial of Ad26.COV2.S vaccine versus placebo. The chain carries TRBV5-1 and TRBJ1-4; no reliable D call. The receptor was isolated from a person aged 18-65 years who received the Ad26.COV2.S COVID-19 vaccine or a placebo. CDR3 in DNA: TGCGCCAGCAGCTTGACAGACCCAACTAATGAAAAACTGTTTTTT. Protein product: CASSLTDPTNEKLFF.